The 25 T cell receptor beta chains presented below share a single source sample, sequenced in a study of shared clonotypes between healthy human individuals. TCRdb's copy holds only in-frame clones and misses some; the assay was immunoSEQ multiplex PCR. The sample shows roughly 2.5 million clones, approximately 92% of them seen only once. The sample taken for sequencing was naive CD4+ T cells sorted from blood. Indicated subset: CD45RA+ positively selected. These receptors originate from a man aged 18 to 29 in good health.

The sample holds one count of this clone. The V and J genes are TRBV7-8 and TRBJ2-7, with a weak D call TRBD2 (6 bases). V was cut by 5 bases and J by 2 bases, with 13 bases left in between. Germline loops: CDR1 SGHVS, CDR2 FQNEAQ. The CDR3 runs 14 residues. CDR3 bases: TGTGCCAGCAGCCCATGGAGGGGTACCTACGAGCAGTACTTC. It specifies CASSPWRGTYEQYF.

Comment on this clone: Other DNA sequences in the same sample also yield this CDR3. The chain is built from TRBV19 and TRBJ2-2, with TRBD1 matching over 9 bases. The CDR3 has 15 residues. The germline CDR1 and CDR2 sequences are LNHDA and SQIVND (reference sequence). V shed 4 bases, J shed 6 bases, and the junction held 6 bases outside the gene matches. The CDR3 region is CASSSTGGAAGELFF. The CDR3 DNA reads TGTGCCAGTAGTAGTACAGGGGGCGCGGCCGGGGAGCTGTTTTTT. The full variable domain, with the rest looked up from reference TRBV19 and TRBJ2-2, is DGGITQSPKYLFRKEGQNVTLSCEQNLNHDAMYWYRQDPGQGLRLIYYSQIVNDFQKGDIAEGYSVSREKKESFPLTVTSAQKNPTAFYLCASSSTGGAAGELFFGEGSRLTVL.

The chain joins TRBV5-4 to TRBJ2-3; TRBD2 agrees at 9 bases. The CDR3 contains 14 residues. V was pared by 6 bases and J by 5 bases, with 7 bases of the junction left unmatched. The V gene's germline CDR1 is SGHNT and CDR2 YYREEE (reference sequence). This chain's CDR3 is CASTPGLALDTQYF. CDR3 coding DNA: TGTGCCAGCACCCCGGGACTAGCATTAGATACGCAGTATTTT. The complete variable domain, with remaining parts taken from reference TRBV5-4 and TRBJ2-3, reads ETGVTQSPTHLIKTRGQQVTLRCSSQSGHNTVSWYQQALGQGPQFIFQYYREEENGRGNFPPRFSGLQFPNYSSELNVNALELDDSALYLCASTPGLALDTQYFGPGTRLTVL.

The chain combines TRBV5-1 with TRBJ2-7; 15 nucleotides line up with TRBD2. J lost 5 bases, V lost 4 bases, and 4 bases had no gene match. Germline CDR1 is SGHRS and CDR2 is YFSETQ. The CDR3 length is 15 residues. CDR3 protein: CASSKGLAGGNEQYF. The CDR3 region has the DNA TGCGCCAGCAGCAAAGGACTAGCGGGAGGGAACGAGCAGTACTTC. The entire variable domain, with the rest obtained from reference TRBV5-1 and TRBJ2-7, is as follows: KAGVTQTPRYLIKTRGQQVTLSCSPISGHRSVSWYQQTPGQGLQFLFEYFSETQRNKGNFPGRFSGRQFSNSRSEMNVSTLELGDSALYLCASSKGLAGGNEQYFGPGTRLTVT.

This clone was seen just once. Additional DNA sequences in this sample encode the identical CDR3. The chain is built from TRBV9 and TRBJ2-3; 9 bases match TRBD2. With V trimmed by 1 base and J by 3 bases, 3 bases remained unmatched. The CDR3 runs 15 residues. Germline lookup yields CDR1 SGDLS and CDR2 YYNGEE. CDR3: CASSVRREGTDTQYF. The CDR3 DNA sequence: TGTGCCAGCAGCGTAAGGCGGGAGGGTACAGATACGCAGTATTTT.

The V gene is TRBV10-1, the J gene TRBJ2-1, with 9 bases lining up with TRBD2. Germline V gives CDR1 WNHNN, CDR2 SYGVQD (reference sequence). V shed 2 bases and J 2 bases; nucleotides not matched to a gene: 4. CDR3 length: 16 residues. The CDR3 protein is CASSERGLAAYNEQFF. The CDR3 DNA follows: TGCGCCAGCAGTGAGCGGGGACTAGCCGCCTACAATGAGCAGTTCTTC.

V and J are TRBV9 and TRBJ1-2, with D possibly being TRBD1 (5 bases). The V end was cut by 4 bases, the J end by 1 base, with 8 bases between. Germline CDR1 and CDR2: SGDLS and YYNGEE. This CDR3 contains 13 residues. The CDR3 reads CASSLTVNYGYTF. Written as DNA, the CDR3 is TGTGCCAGCAGCCTGACAGTTAACTATGGCTACACCTTC. Using reference TRBV9 and TRBJ1-2 for the parts outside the CDR3, the full variable domain is DSGVTQTPKHLITATGQRVTLRCSPRSGDLSVYWYQQSLDQGLQFLIQYYNGEERAKGNILERFSAQQFPDLHSELNLSSLELGDSALYFCASSLTVNYGYTFGSGTRLTVV.

V gene TRBV5-6 combines with J gene TRBJ2-7; 11 nucleotides agree with TRBD2. The CDR3 is 17 amino acids. Germline V gives CDR1 SGHDT, CDR2 YYEEEE. The junction had 5 bases not matched to a gene; V was cut back by 0 bases and J by 0 bases. As DNA, the CDR3 is TGTGCCAGCAGCTTGGACCGACTAGCGGGAAGCTCCTACGAGCAGTACTTC. Translated, it gives CASSLDRLAGSSYEQYF. The variable domain in full, completed from reference TRBV5-6 and TRBJ2-7, reads DAGVTQSPTHLIKTRGQQVTLRCSPKSGHDTVSWYQQALGQGPQFIFQYYEEEERQRGNFPDRFSGHQFPNYSSELNVNALLLGDSALYLCASSLDRLAGSSYEQYFGPGTRLTVT.

This chain connects TRBV28 to TRBJ2-5; 8 bases match TRBD2. Germline V gene data show CDR1 as MDHEN and CDR2 as SYDVKM. V shed 3 bases, J shed 1 base, and the junction held 7 bases outside the gene matches. There are 16 residues in the CDR3. In DNA, the CDR3 is TGTGCCAGCAGTTTCGTGATCGGGAGGGTCCAAGAGACCCAGTACTTC. It encodes CASSFVIGRVQETQYF.

With respect to this clone: This sample also contains other DNA sequences that code for the same CDR3. V usage is TRBV7-3 and J usage is TRBJ2-5; TRBD2 matches at 9 bases. The germline CDR1 and CDR2 sequences are SGHTA and FQGTGA. The J segment lost 5 bases and the V segment lost 5 bases, leaving 3 bases of the junction unmatched. This CDR3 has 13 residues. In DNA form, the CDR3 reads TGTGCCAGCAGCCTGAGCGGGGGGGAGACCCAGTACTTC. Its translation is CASSLSGGETQYF. The entire variable domain, with the rest obtained from reference TRBV7-3 and TRBJ2-5, is as follows: GAGVSQTPSNKVTEKGKYVELRCDPISGHTALYWYRQSLGQGPEFLIYFQGTGAADDSGLPNDRFFAVRPEGSVSTLKIQRTERGDSAVYLCASSLSGGETQYFGPGTRLLVL.

This sequence joins TRBV11-2 and TRBJ1-5; 11 nucleotides line up with TRBD1. The CDR3 consists of 18 residues. Losses at the gene ends were 2 bases for V and 3 bases for J; bases not matched to a gene: 9. Germline V lookup: CDR1 SGHAT, CDR2 FQNNGV. The CDR3 reads CASSLPQGQGGVNQPQHF. The CDR3 DNA follows: TGTGCCAGCAGCTTACCCCAGGGACAGGGGGGCGTCAATCAGCCCCAGCATTTT.

The V call is TRBV2, the J call TRBJ2-7; possibly TRBD1 for D (6 bases). CDR1 SNHLY and CDR2 FYNNEI come from the germline V gene. V was shortened by 8 bases and J by 0 bases, with 11 bases between the two germline ends. The CDR3 covers 13 residues. The CDR3 coding sequence is TGTGCCAGCTCCGGGACACCCTCCTACGAGCAGTACTTC. Its translation: CASSGTPSYEQYF.

This clone was seen only once. The chain combines TRBV6-1 with TRBJ1-3; D is unresolved. With 6 bases removed from V and 4 bases from J, the gap between germline ends came to 13 bases. Germline values: CDR1 MNHNS, CDR2 SASEGT. The CDR3 runs to 14 residues. CDR3 sequence (DNA): TGTGCCAGCAGGCCCCAAGGAGCCGGAAACACCATATATTTT. Residues: CASRPQGAGNTIYF.

The DNA of the CDR3 is TGCAGCGTGTCTAGCGGGACCTCGTACAATGAGCAGTTCTTC. Translating gives CSVSSGTSYNEQFF. The chain couples TRBV29-1 to TRBJ2-1, with 9 nucleotides matching TRBD2. Germline V gives CDR1 SQVTM, CDR2 ANQGSEA. The CDR3 contains 14 residues. V dropped 6 bases and J dropped 4; count of bases not matched to a gene: 7.

The chain has TRBV28 and TRBJ2-7; D call uncertain. V lost 10 bases and J 3 bases, leaving 13 bases between the germline ends. CDR1 is MDHEN, CDR2 SYDVKM, per germline. This CDR3 contains 12 residues. The CDR3 DNA follows: TGTGCCACAACAGCACTCCTCTACGAGCAGTACTTC. Its protein is CATTALLYEQYF.

V is TRBV4-1 and J is TRBJ1-3, with 9 bases fitting TRBD1. The CDR3 length is 16 residues. Germline V gene data show CDR1 as MGHRA and CDR2 as YSYEKL. Germline trimming cut 4 bases from V and 0 bases from J; bases unmatched to any gene: 4. The CDR3: CASSLQGANSGNTIYF. The CDR3 nucleotides read TGCGCCAGCAGCCTACAGGGGGCAAACTCTGGAAACACCATATATTTT.

This clone has just one count. This rearrangement joins TRBV15 to TRBJ2-3, with unresolved D. Trimming stripped 4 bases from V and 6 bases from J, with 11 bases between. The CDR3 contains 13 residues. CDR1 and CDR2 (germline): LNHNV, YYDKDF (reference sequence). The CDR3 DNA follows: TGTGCCACCAGCAAAGCCGCGTGGGATACGCAGTATTTT. It specifies CATSKAAWDTQYF. Full variable domain (rest looked up from reference TRBV15 and TRBJ2-3): DAMVIQNPRYQVTQFGKPVTLSCSQTLNHNVMYWYQQKSSQAPKLLFHYYDKDFNNEADTPDNFQSRRPNTSFCFLDIRSPGLGDTAMYLCATSKAAWDTQYFGPGTRLTVL.

The chain employs TRBV10-2 and TRBJ1-5; perhaps TRBD1 as D (5 bases). Between the trimmed V and J ends, which lost 6 bases and 2 bases, there was a span of 26 bases. The CDR3 is 19 amino acids. CDR1 is WSHSY, CDR2 SAAADI, per germline. In DNA, the CDR3 is TGCGCCAGCAGGGATCACCTCGGGACCACCGTATATGGCAATCAGCCCCAGCATTTT. This codes for CASRDHLGTTVYGNQPQHF.

CDR3 sequence (DNA): TGTGCCTCTTGGACGGGCCACTCTGGGGCCAACGTCCTGACTTTC. Translated, it gives CASWTGHSGANVLTF. V usage is TRBV30 and J usage is TRBJ2-6; D unresolved. This CDR3 is built from 15 residues. The V end was cut by 7 bases, the J end by 0 bases, with 13 bases between. Germline V gives CDR1 GTSNPN, CDR2 SVGIG (reference sequence).

This rearrangement joins TRBV30 to TRBJ2-3; TRBD2 matches at 11 bases. The germline CDR1 and CDR2 sequences are GTSNPN and SVGIG (reference sequence). After removal of 4 bases from V and 0 bases from J, the junction contained 3 bases not matched to a gene. The CDR3 spans 15 residues. This chain's CDR3 is CAWTVAGGSTDTQYF. The CDR3 bases are TGTGCCTGGACGGTAGCGGGGGGGAGCACAGATACGCAGTATTTT.

With respect to this clone: This specimen includes other DNA sequences encoding the same CDR3. The rearrangement links TRBV7-2 to TRBJ1-1, with 8 bases identical to TRBD1. Germline CDR1 SGHTA, CDR2 FQGNSA. The CDR3 extends over 14 amino acids. V shed 3 bases and J 2 bases; nucleotides not matched to a gene: 2. The CDR3: CASSFGQGNTEAFF. The CDR3 DNA follows: TGTGCCAGCAGCTTCGGACAGGGTAACACTGAAGCTTTCTTT. Looking up the rest from reference TRBV7-2 and TRBJ1-1 gives the full variable domain: GAGVSQSPSNKVTEKGKDVELRCDPISGHTALYWYRQSLGQGLEFLIYFQGNSAPDKSGLPSDRFSAERTGGSVSTLTIQRTQQEDSAVYLCASSFGQGNTEAFFGQGTRLTVV.

The V gene is TRBV5-1, the J gene TRBJ2-1; D unresolved. The V and J ends lost 0 bases and 6 bases respectively, with 7 bases between them. Germline CDR1 and CDR2: SGHRS and YFSETQ. The CDR3 covers 13 residues. The DNA for the CDR3 is TGCGCCAGCAGCTTGGCACAGCTCAATGAGCAGTTCTTC. Its protein is CASSLAQLNEQFF.

The chain has TRBV5-4 and TRBJ2-3; 8 bases agree with TRBD2. Germline CDR1 is SGHNT and CDR2 is YYREEE (reference sequence). With 5 bases clipped from V and 5 bases from J, the junction kept 1 base outside the gene matches. The CDR3 runs to 12 residues. The CDR3 here is CASRAGVDTQYF. The CDR3 DNA follows: TGTGCCAGCAGAGCGGGAGTAGATACGCAGTATTTT.

The chain uses TRBV19 and TRBJ1-5; D unclear. Trimming took off 5 bases at V and 4 bases at J, with 15 bases between the two ends. Germline assignment: CDR1 LNHDA and CDR2 SQIVND (reference sequence). This CDR3 has 15 residues. CDR3 sequence reads: CASSVDRVGNQPQHF. The CDR3 DNA reads TGTGCCAGTAGTGTCGACCGGGTTGGGAATCAGCCCCAGCATTTT.

This rearrangement joins TRBV28 to TRBJ1-1; D possibly corresponds to TRBD1 (5 bases). The CDR3 consists of 12 residues. V lost 6 bases and J lost 5, with 10 bases in between. From germline, CDR1 is MDHEN and CDR2 SYDVKM. The CDR3 sequence is CASSGGRTEAFF. The CDR3, as DNA: TGTGCCAGCAGCGGGGGAAGGACTGAAGCTTTCTTT.